The clone carrying this T cell receptor (beta chain) appeared a single time. The CDR3 contains 15 residues. Trimming removed 0 bases from V and 1 base from J; junction bases left unmatched: 2. Germline loops: CDR1 LGHNA, CDR2 YNFKEQ. Original methodology: From reference gene primer amplification, estimates of nucleated cell counts were derived. This table comes from immunoSEQ multiplex PCR, and its TCRdb copy is limited to in-frame clones, with some not included. V, J and clone size were drawn from that table, and D and trimming were deduced from the DNA. The repertoire consists of under 75,000 clones, with nearly 80% occurring once and the leading ten covering roughly 6.3%. The entry originates in a study of blood T cell repertoires in COVID-19. Overall study context: There were acute and convalescent COVID-19 samples, and they came from the United States, Italy and Spain. Sources were T cells, B-cell-depleted T cells, or PBMCs; the material itself was cDNA or gDNA.

The chain employs TRBV4-2 and TRBJ1-1, with TRBD1 identical over 7 bases. Sequencing was performed on peripheral blood. The clonotype comes from a woman in her fifties or sixties with acute or convalescent COVID-19. CDR3 sequence reads: CASSQEGTANTEAFF. In DNA form, the CDR3 reads TGTGCCAGCAGCCAAGAGGGGACAGCGAACACTGAAGCTTTCTTT.